What follows are 31 T cell receptor beta chains derived from one specimen sequenced in a study of blood T cell repertoires in COVID-19. Clones were read by immunoSEQ multiplex PCR, and TCRdb kept only the in-frame ones, dropping some. The table records about 150,000 clones, just under 85% of them present only once. The sequenced sample consisted of peripheral blood. These receptors were taken from a woman older than 75 with acute or convalescent COVID-19.

A single count supports this clone. The V and J genes are TRBV7-3 and TRBJ1-2, with 9 bases that match TRBD1. The germline V gene has CDR1 SGHTA and CDR2 FQGTGA. The CDR3 loop spans 13 amino acids. Trimming took 3 bases from V and 7 from J; bases not matched to a gene: 3. The CDR3 region is CASSFTGGSGYTF. CDR3 DNA sequence: TGTGCCAGCAGCTTCACAGGGGGCAGTGGCTACACCTTC.

V usage is TRBV18 and J usage is TRBJ1-1; 7 bases agree with TRBD1. The J segment lost 0 bases and the V segment lost 0 bases, leaving 7 bases of the junction unmatched. Germline CDR1 KGHSH, CDR2 LQKENI. This CDR3 is 17 amino acids long. The CDR3 nucleotides read TGTGCCAGCTCACCACCGGAAATGGGGACAGTGAACACTGAAGCTTTCTTT. Translating gives CASSPPEMGTVNTEAFF.

This chain uses TRBV19 with TRBJ1-5; D is unresolved. In germline, CDR1 is LNHDA, CDR2 SQIVND (reference sequence). This CDR3 has 14 residues. The V end was cut by 7 bases, the J end by 2 bases, with 12 bases between. The CDR3 DNA sequence: TGTGCCAGTATCAGCGGGGTTGGCAATCAGCCCCAGCATTTT. Translating gives CASISGVGNQPQHF.

The CDR3, as DNA: TGTGCCAGCAGCAGGGGACAGGAGGCCAGCTCCTACGAGCAGTACTTC. Its protein is CASSRGQEASSYEQYF. This chain connects TRBV5-4 to TRBJ2-7; 8 bases fit TRBD1. CDR3 length equals 16 residues. Germline V gives CDR1 SGHNT, CDR2 YYREEE (reference sequence). V trimming: 4 bases; J trimming: 0 bases; junction bases outside the gene matches: 9. Based on the CDR3 plus reference TRBV5-4 and TRBJ2-7, the full variable domain is ETGVTQSPTHLIKTRGQQVTLRCSSQSGHNTVSWYQQALGQGPQFIFQYYREEENGRGNFPPRFSGLQFPNYSSELNVNALELDDSALYLCASSRGQEASSYEQYFGPGTRLTVT.

The chain recombines TRBV28 with TRBJ1-2; no reliable D call. Trimming left V 8 bases short and J 5 bases short, with 18 bases between. The length of the CDR3 is 14 residues. CDR1 is MDHEN and CDR2 is SYDVKM in the germline V gene. Here the CDR3 DNA reads TGTGCCAGCCAATCCGCCGAGGAACTGTATGGCTACACCTTC. It yields the protein CASQSAEELYGYTF.

This chain uses TRBV4-3 with TRBJ2-7, with a weak D call TRBD2 (5 bases). The germline CDR1 and CDR2 sequences are LGHNA and YSLEER. This CDR3 is 13 amino acids long. Trimming left V 1 base short and J 3 bases short, with 7 bases between. For the CDR3, the DNA is TGCGCCAGCAGCCAAGTAGGAGGCTACGAGCAGTACTTC. Translated, it gives CASSQVGGYEQYF.

This chain connects TRBV19 to TRBJ2-1; 12 bases agree with TRBD2. With 6 bases clipped from V and 4 bases from J, the junction kept 13 bases outside the gene matches. CDR1 and CDR2 (germline): LNHDA, SQIVND (reference sequence). CDR3 size: 18 residues. The CDR3 reads CASSRLFGLAGTYNEQFF. CDR3 bases: TGTGCCAGTAGCCGCCTCTTTGGACTAGCGGGAACTTACAATGAGCAGTTCTTC. The whole variable domain, filled in from reference TRBV19 and TRBJ2-1, reads DGGITQSPKYLFRKEGQNVTLSCEQNLNHDAMYWYRQDPGQGLRLIYYSQIVNDFQKGDIAEGYSVSREKKESFPLTVTSAQKNPTAFYLCASSRLFGLAGTYNEQFFGPGTRLTVL.

The genes are TRBV4-2 and TRBJ1-2; 8 nucleotides match TRBD1. The germline V gene encodes CDR1 LGHNA and CDR2 YNFKEQ. The CDR3 sequence is 15 residues long. V lost 4 bases and J lost 4; bases outside the gene matches: 8. CDR3 sequence reads: CASSRGTGLVYGYTF. CDR3 DNA sequence: TGTGCCAGCAGCCGGGGGACAGGTTTGGTCTATGGCTACACCTTC.

This clone was picked up a small number of times. The rearrangement links TRBV7-2 to TRBJ1-3; TRBD1 aligns across 8 bases. CDR1 and CDR2 from the germline V gene are SGHTA and FQGNSA. This CDR3 comprises 14 residues. The V segment lost 8 bases and the J segment 3 bases; nucleotides outside the gene matches: 6. The CDR3: CASEQGDVGNTIYF. DNA for the CDR3: TGTGCCAGCGAACAGGGGGATGTTGGAAACACCATATATTTT.

The CDR3: CATSRVNSESGFYGYTF. CDR3 DNA: TGTGCCACCAGCAGAGTTAACTCCGAATCAGGGTTCTATGGCTACACCTTC. V gene TRBV15 combines with J gene TRBJ1-2; tentatively, D is TRBD1 (5 bases). Germline V gene sequence: CDR1 LNHNV, CDR2 YYDKDF (reference sequence). This CDR3 contains 17 residues. Between the trimmed V and J ends, which lost 1 base and 4 bases, there was a span of 19 bases.

The chain has TRBV7-2 and TRBJ1-2, with TRBD1 matching 7 bases. V lost 4 bases, J lost 4 bases, and 6 bases stayed unmatched. The CDR3 covers 14 residues. Germline V lookup: CDR1 SGHTA, CDR2 FQGNSA. The CDR3 DNA reads TGTGCCAGCAGCTCCTCAGGGGGTGGCTATGGCTACACCTTC. Translated, it gives CASSSSGGGYGYTF.

V usage is TRBV6-2 or TRBV6-3 and J usage is TRBJ2-7; TRBD1 aligns across 8 bases. Trimming took 2 bases from V and 6 from J; bases not matched to a gene: 9. The germline V gene has CDR1 MNHEY and CDR2 SVGEGT. The CDR3 consists of 15 residues. CDR3 protein: CASSYLGQGRREQYF. The CDR3 nucleotides are TGTGCCAGCAGTTACCTCGGACAGGGAAGACGCGAGCAGTACTTC.

The chain links TRBV5-6 to TRBJ2-7; tentatively, D is TRBD2 (6 bases). Looked up from germline, CDR1 is SGHDT and CDR2 is YYEEEE. V was cut by 0 bases and J by 6 bases, with 13 bases left in between. CDR3 length: 14 amino acids. CDR3: CASSLERGSVEQYF. Written as DNA, the CDR3 is TGTGCCAGCAGCTTGGAACGGGGGTCCGTCGAGCAGTACTTC.

The gene calls are TRBV27 and TRBJ2-4, with 9 nucleotides matching TRBD1. Germline V gene data show CDR1 as MNHEY and CDR2 as SMNVEV (reference sequence). Trimming took 6 bases from V and 1 from J; bases not matched to a gene: 10. The CDR3 covers 17 residues. CDR3 sequence (DNA): TGTGCCAGCAGGAGTACCTGGGACAGGGCGGCCAAAAACATTCAGTACTTC. It encodes CASRSTWDRAAKNIQYF.

The V and J genes are TRBV19 and TRBJ1-4, with 9 bases lining up with TRBD1. Looked up from germline, CDR1 is LNHDA and CDR2 is SQIVND (reference sequence). Germline trimming cut 3 bases from V and 2 bases from J; bases unmatched to any gene: 4. This CDR3 has 16 amino acids. CDR3 bases: TGTGCCAGTAGTATCATGACAGGGGGGACTAATGAAAAACTGTTTTTT. It is translated as CASSIMTGGTNEKLFF.

About this clone: The junction departs from the called germline gene at one end, perhaps through a read error. The chain uses TRBV7-7 and TRBJ2-2; 13 nucleotides agree with TRBD2. The CDR3 extends over 16 amino acids. Germline assignment: CDR1 SSHAT and CDR2 FNYEAQ (reference sequence). CDR3 sequence (DNA): TGTGCTAGCAGCACCACTAGCGGGGGGGCCCCCGGGGAGCTGTTTTTT. Translated, it gives CASSTTSGGAPGELFF.

CDR3: CASSRGRDNQPQHF. The DNA for the CDR3 is TGTGCCAGCAGCCGCGGACGGGACAATCAGCCCCAGCATTTT. The chain is built from TRBV5-4 and TRBJ1-5, with D uncertain. Deletions cut 4 bases from V and 3 bases from J, with 11 bases between. CDR3 size: 14 residues. CDR1 is SGHNT and CDR2 is YYREEE in the germline V gene (reference sequence). The whole variable domain, filled in from reference TRBV5-4 and TRBJ1-5, reads ETGVTQSPTHLIKTRGQQVTLRCSSQSGHNTVSWYQQALGQGPQFIFQYYREEENGRGNFPPRFSGLQFPNYSSELNVNALELDDSALYLCASSRGRDNQPQHFGDGTRLSIL.

V and J are TRBV7-9 and TRBJ1-1, with a tentative D call TRBD1 (5 bases). Trimming shortened V by 7 bases and J by 6 bases, and 18 bases separated the two germline ends. Per germline, CDR1 SEHNR and CDR2 FQNEAQ (reference sequence). This CDR3 comprises 14 residues. CDR3 in amino acids: CASTHSSGLPEAFF. DNA for the CDR3: TGTGCCAGCACTCACTCCTCAGGGTTGCCTGAAGCTTTCTTT.

This clone was seen once. The chain uses TRBV13 and TRBJ2-7; 9 positions match TRBD1. From germline, CDR1 is PRHDT and CDR2 FYEKMQ (reference sequence). The CDR3 runs to 15 residues. The junction had 3 bases not matched to a gene; V was cut back by 2 bases and J by 1 base. The CDR3 DNA follows: TGTGCCAGCAGCTTACCGGGGACAGGGTCCTACGAGCAGTACTTC. It translates to CASSLPGTGSYEQYF.

To note about this clone: The junction shows a germline mismatch at one end, possibly a read error. The genes are TRBV29-1 and TRBJ1-2, with 7 bases fitting TRBD1. Germline V gives CDR1 SQVTM, CDR2 ANQGSEA. This CDR3 has 12 residues. The CDR3 nucleotides read TGCAGCGTCCCGCGGGACAGTGCCAGGCAATTCTTC. Its protein is CSVPRDSARQFF.

V usage is TRBV7-3 and J usage is TRBJ2-7; 7 positions agree with TRBD1. Germline CDR1 reads SGHTA; CDR2 reads FQGTGA. J lost 3 bases, V lost 2 bases, and 1 base had no gene match. This CDR3 comprises 13 residues. CDR3 protein: CASSLAGGYEQYF. CDR3 DNA sequence: TGTGCCAGCAGCTTAGCAGGGGGCTACGAGCAGTACTTC.

V is TRBV11-2 and J is TRBJ2-7, with D possibly TRBD2 on 5 matching bases. Germline V lookup: CDR1 SGHAT, CDR2 FQNNGV. The CDR3 covers 14 residues. The V and J ends lost 4 bases and 1 base respectively, with 11 bases between them. CDR3 DNA sequence: TGTGCCAGCAGCTCTCATCCGGGGTCCTACGAGCAGTACTTC. It codes for CASSSHPGSYEQYF.

This chain connects TRBV10-3 to TRBJ1-5, with a tentative D call TRBD1 (6 bases). The V gene's germline CDR1 is ENHRY and CDR2 SYGVKD. The V gene lost 3 bases and the J gene lost 0 bases, with 15 bases spanning the gap. The CDR3 consists of 17 residues. CDR3 protein: CAISEGRGVPSNQPQHF. The CDR3 bases are TGTGCCATCAGTGAAGGCAGGGGAGTCCCTAGCAATCAGCCCCAGCATTTT.

The chain carries TRBV5-1 and TRBJ1-1; D possibly corresponds to TRBD1 (5 bases). Germline V gene data show CDR1 as SGHRS and CDR2 as YFSETQ. The CDR3 is 17 amino acids. V lost 4 bases to trimming and J lost 4 bases, with 23 bases between them. CDR3 sequence (DNA): TGCGCCAGCAGCCGCCGCATTATAGGGGAGGGTAGCACTGAAGCTTTCTTT. It codes for CASSRRIIGEGSTEAFF.

This clone came up once. V usage is TRBV6-2 or TRBV6-3 and J usage is TRBJ1-4, with 10 bases identical to TRBD1. The length of the CDR3 is 15 residues. The V gene's germline CDR1 is MNHEY and CDR2 SVGEGT. The junction had 5 bases not matched to a gene; V was cut back by 2 bases and J by 8 bases. The CDR3 spells CASSYPTGGEEKLFF. CDR3 in DNA: TGTGCCAGCAGTTACCCGACAGGGGGCGAAGAAAAACTGTTTTTT.

This chain connects TRBV13 to TRBJ2-7, with 11 bases fitting TRBD2. The CDR3 covers 17 residues. V dropped 5 bases and J dropped 2; count of bases not matched to a gene: 11. The germline V gene encodes CDR1 PRHDT and CDR2 FYEKMQ (reference sequence). CDR3 nucleotide sequence: TGTGCCAGCAGCCTACGACTAGCGGGGCCCCTAGCCTACGAGCAGTACTTC. Protein sequence: CASSLRLAGPLAYEQYF.

V usage is TRBV3-1 (or the pseudogene TRBV3-2) and J usage is TRBJ1-2, with D perhaps matching TRBD1 (5 bases). There are 13 residues in the CDR3. The V gene lost 1 base and the J gene lost 6 bases, with 9 bases spanning the gap. The germline CDR1 and CDR2 sequences are LGHDT and YNNKEL (reference sequence). CDR3 residues: CASSQGQGDGYTF. The CDR3 bases are TGTGCCAGCAGCCAAGGGCAGGGTGATGGCTACACCTTC.

This clone was recorded many times. The J gene is TRBJ2-3, the V gene TRBV5-1, with TRBD2 matching over 8 bases. The V gene end was trimmed by 3 bases and the J gene end by 2 bases; junction bases not matched to a gene: 11. CDR3 length: 17 amino acids. Germline V gene lookup returns CDR1 SGHRS and CDR2 YFSETQ. The DNA for the CDR3 is TGCGCCAGCAGCTGGCGAGGTAGCGGGGATCTCACAGATACGCAGTATTTT. Encoded protein: CASSWRGSGDLTDTQYF. Based on the CDR3 plus reference TRBV5-1 and TRBJ2-3, the full variable domain is KAGVTQTPRYLIKTRGQQVTLSCSPISGHRSVSWYQQTPGQGLQFLFEYFSETQRNKGNFPGRFSGRQFSNSRSEMNVSTLELGDSALYLCASSWRGSGDLTDTQYFGPGTRLTVL.

The rearrangement uses TRBV10-1 and TRBJ2-7; TRBD1 is a possible D gene (6 bases). This CDR3 is built from 13 residues. Germline CDR1 and CDR2: WNHNN and SYGVQD (reference sequence). With 6 bases removed from V and 0 bases from J, the gap between germline ends came to 9 bases. The CDR3 bases are TGCGCCAGCAGGCACAGGGACTCCTACGAGCAGTACTTC. Encoded protein: CASRHRDSYEQYF.

The gene calls are TRBV6-5 and TRBJ1-1, with 7 bases identical to TRBD1. Germline CDR1 and CDR2: MNHEY and SVGAGI. The V segment lost 4 bases and the J segment 2 bases; nucleotides outside the gene matches: 7. The CDR3 loop spans 15 amino acids. CDR3 sequence: CASSWRTGSNTEAFF. The CDR3 DNA sequence: TGTGCCAGCAGTTGGAGGACAGGATCTAACACTGAAGCTTTCTTT.

This chain connects TRBV5-3 to TRBJ1-3; TRBD1 agrees at 7 bases. TRBV5-3 is known as an ORF, though its function is uncertain. J lost 0 bases, V lost 4 bases, and 10 bases had no gene match. This CDR3 is 17 amino acids long. CDR3 sequence: CARSIKTGQGSGNTIYF. CDR3 coding DNA: TGTGCCAGAAGCATAAAGACAGGGCAGGGCTCTGGAAACACCATATATTTT.